This T cell receptor (beta chain) was retrieved from a study of neurological immune-mediated disorders. Whole-study findings and limits: In HTLV-1-associated myelopathy, TCR clonal expansion was greatest, whereas multiple sclerosis had the least, falling below healthy controls.

This clonotype has at least ten counts. Its antigen is not identified. Stated time point: longitudinal time-point 3. Synthesis of cDNA was accomplished via 5'RACE employing 10-nucleotide random UMIs. From the 5' RACE reads, TCRdb called clonotypes with MiXCR, one entry per CDR3 protein. This repertoire shows roughly 53,000 distinct CDR3 sequences, about 8% found once; its top ten account for under 2%. The CDR3 is 15 amino acids. Germline V gene data show CDR1 as SGHTA and CDR2 as FQGNSA. V gave up 2 bases and J gave up 0 bases, with 7 bases separating them. This clonotype was obtained from a woman aged 35 to 49 in good health. Specimen: PBMCs. J is TRBJ2-2 and V is TRBV7-2; D is uncertain. The CDR3: CASSLTGANTGELFF. Here the CDR3 DNA reads TGTGCCAGCAGCTTAACGGGCGCGAACACCGGGGAGCTGTTTTTT.